The 18 T cell receptor beta chains in this list originate from one sample, sequenced in a study of T cells in Graves' hyperthyroidism and ophthalmopathy. There were TCR beta CDR3 regions amplified from RNA transcripts. During a first-round RT-PCR of the TCR CDR3, the HTBI primer set was used. TCRdb re-derived calls from the multiplex PCR reads in MiXCR, one entry per CDR3 protein. The sample includes fewer than 450,000 distinct CDR3 sequences, over 12% seen only once; the top ten take around 28%. Sequencing used blood. The receptor set was obtained from a man aged 50 to 60 with Graves' ophthalmopathy.

In this sample, this clonotype turned up many times. This sequence joins TRBV2 and TRBJ2-7; TRBD1 matches at 8 bases. Germline V gene lookup returns CDR1 SNHLY and CDR2 FYNNEI. CDR3 length: 15 residues. Trimming removed 7 bases from V and 5 bases from J; junction bases left unmatched: 13. CDR3 region: CASKITQAGGNEQYF. CDR3 nucleotide sequence: TGTGCCAGCAAAATCACGCAGGCAGGGGGCAACGAGCAGTACTTC. Full variable domain (outside the CDR3, taken from reference TRBV2 and TRBJ2-7): EPEVTQTPSHQVTQMGQEVILRCVPISNHLYFYWYRQILGQKVEFLVSFYNNEISEKSEIFDDQFSVERPDGSNFTLKIRSTKLEDSAMYFCASKITQAGGNEQYFGPGTRLTVT.

Ten or more counts support this clonotype. The V and J genes are TRBV27 and TRBJ1-1; D gene unclear. Trimming cost V 1 base and J 1 base, with 7 bases left between them. Germline values: CDR1 MNHEY, CDR2 SMNVEV (reference sequence). The CDR3 is 14 residues long. This CDR3 is CASSLLGGNTEAFF. Here the CDR3 DNA reads TGTGCCAGCAGTTTATTAGGCGGGAACACTGAAGCTTTCTTT.

V is TRBV2 and J is TRBJ1-5, with 9 positions matching TRBD1. Germline loops: CDR1 SNHLY, CDR2 FYNNEI. Unmatched junction bases numbered 5, after V lost 8 bases and J lost 3 bases. The CDR3 sequence is 14 residues long. The CDR3, as DNA: TGTGCCAGCGGGGGGGACAGGGACAATCAGCCCCAGCATTTT. It specifies CASGGDRDNQPQHF.

This clonotype has a handful of counts. This sequence joins TRBV4-1 and TRBJ2-7, with D perhaps matching TRBD2 (6 bases). Trimming stripped 7 bases from V and 5 bases from J, with 21 bases between. CDR3 size: 15 residues. Germline loops: CDR1 MGHRA, CDR2 YSYEKL. The CDR3 loop reads CASTVHGLGGDEQYF. As DNA, the CDR3 is TGCGCCAGCACCGTACATGGACTGGGCGGGGACGAGCAGTACTTC.

This clonotype was observed a few times. The CDR3 is CASSRDLPGEQYF. CDR3 nucleotide sequence: TGTGCCAGCAGCCGGGACCTCCCCGGCGAGCAGTACTTC. This chain uses TRBV7-9 with TRBJ2-7, with D possibly being TRBD1 or TRBD2 (5 bases each). Germline-derived CDR1 and CDR2 are SEHNR and FQNEAQ (reference sequence). CDR3 length: 13 residues. V was shortened by 5 bases and J by 6 bases, with 14 bases between the two germline ends.

There are a few counts of this clonotype. The chain has TRBV30 and TRBJ1-3; D gene unclear. The germline V and J ends were trimmed by 2 bases and 11 bases, with 7 bases remaining between them. Germline loops: CDR1 GTSNPN, CDR2 SVGIG (reference sequence). CDR3 size: 10 residues. The CDR3 DNA reads as TGTGCCTGGAGTTCAGATGCCATATATTTT. Translated: CAWSSDAIYF.

This chain uses TRBV30 with TRBJ2-4, with D possibly being TRBD2 (5 bases). Germline V gives CDR1 GTSNPN, CDR2 SVGIG (reference sequence). The germline V and J ends were trimmed by 4 bases and 0 bases, with 10 bases remaining between them. This CDR3 contains 14 residues. The CDR3 protein is CAWNSDLAKNIQYF. The CDR3 DNA reads as TGTGCCTGGAATAGCGACTTAGCCAAAAACATTCAGTACTTC.

This rearrangement joins TRBV5-6 to TRBJ2-2; the D gene is possibly TRBD2 (6 bases). The CDR3 consists of 15 residues. Trimming cost V 1 base and J 6 bases, with 13 bases left between them. CDR1 is SGHDT and CDR2 is YYEEEE in the germline V gene. The CDR3 spells CASSLPGDFPGELFF. The CDR3, as DNA: TGTGCCAGCAGCTTGCCTGGGGACTTCCCCGGGGAGCTGTTTTTT.

DNA of the CDR3: TGTGCCAGCAGTGCAGGACGGCGCTTTGAAGCTTTCTTT. This gives the protein CASSAGRRFEAFF. This chain connects TRBV12-3 or TRBV12-4 to TRBJ1-1; D remains ambiguous. V shed 5 bases and J shed 7 bases, with 14 bases lying between them. The CDR3 is 13 amino acids.

This clonotype was recorded only once. One end of the junction varies from germline; a read error may be responsible. The chain is built from TRBV9 and TRBJ2-2; TRBD2 might be the D (5 bases). The V gene's germline CDR1 is SGDLS and CDR2 YYNGEE. The CDR3 sequence is 13 residues long. Written as DNA, the CDR3 is TGTGCCAGCAGCGTTGGGAACACCGGGGAGCTGTCTTTT. It translates to CASSVGNTGELSF. Full variable domain (remainder filled in from reference TRBV9 and TRBJ2-2): DSGVTQTPKHLITATGQRVTLRCSPRSGDLSVYWYQQSLDQGLQFLIQYYNGEERAKGNILERFSAQQFPDLHSELNLSSLELGDSALYFCASSVGNTGELSFGEGSRLTVL.

This clonotype came up many times. The J gene is TRBJ2-3, the V gene TRBV15; 10 bases match TRBD2. Germline CDR1 reads LNHNV; CDR2 reads YYDKDF (reference sequence). The CDR3 runs 16 residues. After removal of 1 base from V and 5 bases from J, the junction contained 6 bases not matched to a gene. Written as DNA, the CDR3 is TGTGCCACCAGCAGAGGTAGCGGGAGGTTGGTAGATACGCAGTATTTT. Amino acids: CATSRGSGRLVDTQYF.

This clonotype turned up a few times. CDR3 nucleotide sequence: TGCGCCAGCAGTGATTGGGGCTCCGGGGAGCTGTTTTTT. Its translation is CASSDWGSGELFF. V usage is TRBV10-2 and J usage is TRBJ2-2; tentative D call: TRBD1 (5 bases). CDR1 and CDR2 from the germline V gene are WSHSY and SAAADI. V was clipped by 3 bases and J by 6 bases, with 8 bases between them. This CDR3 spans 13 amino acids.

This clonotype was seen at least ten times. The V call is TRBV12-3 or TRBV12-4, the J call TRBJ1-2; tentative D call: TRBD1 (6 bases). The V and J ends lost 7 bases and 8 bases respectively, with 23 bases between them. This CDR3 region has 15 residues. The CDR3 sequence: CASTTLGGGLGGYTF. The CDR3 region has the DNA TGTGCCAGCACTACCCTGGGGGGGGGGCTGGGAGGCTACACCTTC.

This clonotype has a handful of counts. With a much larger clone just one base away, this may be a read error. The chain links TRBV5-1 to TRBJ1-4; D is perhaps TRBD1 (6 bases). Germline CDR1 and CDR2: SGHRS and YFSETQ. This CDR3 is 15 amino acids long. The CDR3 region is CASSSTQGPSEKLLF. The CDR3 coding sequence is TGCGCCAGCAGCTCTACACAGGGCCCATCTGAAAAACTGCTTTTT.

The sample holds many counts of this clonotype. V is TRBV15 and J is TRBJ2-5; no clear D gene. V was trimmed by 0 bases and J by 5 bases, leaving 13 bases between them. The CDR3 is 15 amino acids. CDR1 and CDR2 (germline): LNHNV, YYDKDF (reference sequence). Written as DNA, the CDR3 is TGTGCCACCAGCAGAGACCCCGCGGAGAGTGAGACCCAGTACTTC. Its translation is CATSRDPAESETQYF.

This clonotype was recorded many times. CDR3 sequence: CSARETNQETQYF. The DNA of the CDR3 is TGCAGTGCTAGAGAAACCAACCAAGAGACCCAGTACTTC. This chain joins TRBV20-1 and TRBJ2-5, with D unresolved. There are 13 residues in the CDR3. Germline lookup yields CDR1 DFQATT and CDR2 SNEGSKA (reference sequence). Trimming shortened V by 0 bases and J by 0 bases, and 5 bases separated the two germline ends.

This clonotype was counted many times. This chain uses TRBV27 with TRBJ2-1; possibly TRBD2 for D (5 bases). Trimming removed 5 bases from V and 2 bases from J, with 16 bases in between. Germline V gene sequence: CDR1 MNHEY, CDR2 SMNVEV (reference sequence). CDR3 length: 16 amino acids. The CDR3 region is CASSLRGSAPYNEQFF. Here the CDR3 DNA reads TGTGCCAGCAGTCTCCGGGGTAGCGCACCCTACAATGAGCAGTTCTTC.

The V call is TRBV29-1, the J call TRBJ2-7; 10 bases agree with TRBD2. The germline gives CDR1 SQVTM, CDR2 ANQGSEA. The CDR3 is 14 amino acids. Trimming at V came to 5 bases and at J to 3 bases, leaving 7 bases not matched to a gene. The CDR3 spells CSVWKAGGLYEQYF. The CDR3 DNA is TGCAGCGTTTGGAAAGCGGGGGGGCTCTACGAGCAGTACTTC.